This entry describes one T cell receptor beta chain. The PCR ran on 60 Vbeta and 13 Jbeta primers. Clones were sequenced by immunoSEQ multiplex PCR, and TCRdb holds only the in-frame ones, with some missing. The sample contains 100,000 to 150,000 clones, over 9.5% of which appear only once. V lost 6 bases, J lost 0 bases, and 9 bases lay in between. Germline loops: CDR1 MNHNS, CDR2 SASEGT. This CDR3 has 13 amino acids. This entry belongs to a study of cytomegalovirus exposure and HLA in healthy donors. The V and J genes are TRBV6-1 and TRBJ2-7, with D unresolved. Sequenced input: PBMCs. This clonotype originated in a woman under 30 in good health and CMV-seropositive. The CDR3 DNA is TGTGCCAGCAGAATATCGAGCTCCTACGAGCAGTACTTC. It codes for CASRISSSYEQYF.